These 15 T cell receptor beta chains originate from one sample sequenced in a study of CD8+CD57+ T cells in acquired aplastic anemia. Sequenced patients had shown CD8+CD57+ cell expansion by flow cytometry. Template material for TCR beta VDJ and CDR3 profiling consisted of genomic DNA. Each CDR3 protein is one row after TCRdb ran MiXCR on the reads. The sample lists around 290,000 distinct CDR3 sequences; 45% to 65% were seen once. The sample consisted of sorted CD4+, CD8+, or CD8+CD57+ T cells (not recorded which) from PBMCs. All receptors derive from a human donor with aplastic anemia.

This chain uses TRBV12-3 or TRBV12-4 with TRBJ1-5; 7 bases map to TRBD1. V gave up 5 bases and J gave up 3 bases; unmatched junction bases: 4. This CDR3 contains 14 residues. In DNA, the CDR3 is TGTGCCAGCAGTCCTGGACAGGTCAATCAGCCCCAGCATTTT. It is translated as CASSPGQVNQPQHF.

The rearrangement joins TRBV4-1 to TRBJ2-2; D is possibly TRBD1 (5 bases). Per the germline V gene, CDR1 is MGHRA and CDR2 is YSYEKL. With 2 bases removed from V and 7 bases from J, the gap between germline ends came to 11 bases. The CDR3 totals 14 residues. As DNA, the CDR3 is TGCGCCAGCAGCCAACAGGGCGATAGCGGGGAGCTGTTTTTT. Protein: CASSQQGDSGELFF.

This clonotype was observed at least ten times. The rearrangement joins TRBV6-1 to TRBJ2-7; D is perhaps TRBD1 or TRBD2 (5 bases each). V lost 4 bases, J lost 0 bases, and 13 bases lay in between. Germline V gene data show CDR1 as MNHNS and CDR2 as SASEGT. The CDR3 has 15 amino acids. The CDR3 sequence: CASSVGEGSSYEQYF. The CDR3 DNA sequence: TGTGCCAGCAGTGTCGGCGAGGGGAGCTCCTACGAGCAGTACTTC.

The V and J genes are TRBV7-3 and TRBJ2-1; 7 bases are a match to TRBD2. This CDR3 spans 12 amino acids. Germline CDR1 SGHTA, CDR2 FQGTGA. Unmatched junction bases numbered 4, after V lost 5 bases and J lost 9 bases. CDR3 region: CASSRLAGEQFF. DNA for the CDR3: TGTGCCAGCAGCAGACTAGCTGGTGAGCAGTTCTTC.

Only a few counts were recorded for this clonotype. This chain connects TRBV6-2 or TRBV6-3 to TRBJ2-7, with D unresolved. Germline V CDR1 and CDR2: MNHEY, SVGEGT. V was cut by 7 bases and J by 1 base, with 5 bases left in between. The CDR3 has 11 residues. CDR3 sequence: CASTGSYEQYF. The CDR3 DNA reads TGTGCCAGCACGGGTTCCTACGAGCAGTACTTC.

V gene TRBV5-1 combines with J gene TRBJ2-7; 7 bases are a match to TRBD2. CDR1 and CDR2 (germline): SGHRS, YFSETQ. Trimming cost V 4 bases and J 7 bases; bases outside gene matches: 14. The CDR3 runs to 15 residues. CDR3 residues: CASSLGRAFVNEQYF. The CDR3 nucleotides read TGCGCCAGCAGCCTGGGGAGGGCCTTCGTCAATGAGCAGTACTTC.

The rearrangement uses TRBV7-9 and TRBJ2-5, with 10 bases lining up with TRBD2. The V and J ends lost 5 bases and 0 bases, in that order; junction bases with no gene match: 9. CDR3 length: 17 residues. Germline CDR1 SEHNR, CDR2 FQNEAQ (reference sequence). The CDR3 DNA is TGTGCCAGCAGCCCCCGGACTAGCGGAGTATACCAAGAGACCCAGTACTTC. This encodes CASSPRTSGVYQETQYF.

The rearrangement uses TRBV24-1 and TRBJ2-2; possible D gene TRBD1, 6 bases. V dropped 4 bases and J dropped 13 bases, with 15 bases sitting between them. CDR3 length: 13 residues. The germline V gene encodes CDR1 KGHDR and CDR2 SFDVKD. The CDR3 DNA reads TGTGCCACCAGTGAAGGGGGACCACTTACGCTGTTTTTT. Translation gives CATSEGGPLTLFF.

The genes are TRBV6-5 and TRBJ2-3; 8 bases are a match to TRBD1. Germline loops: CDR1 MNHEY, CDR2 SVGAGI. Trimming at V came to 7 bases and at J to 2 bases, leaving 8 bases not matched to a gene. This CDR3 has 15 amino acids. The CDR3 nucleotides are TGTGCCAGCAAAAAATACAGGGGGTCCACAGATACGCAGTATTTT. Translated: CASKKYRGSTDTQYF.

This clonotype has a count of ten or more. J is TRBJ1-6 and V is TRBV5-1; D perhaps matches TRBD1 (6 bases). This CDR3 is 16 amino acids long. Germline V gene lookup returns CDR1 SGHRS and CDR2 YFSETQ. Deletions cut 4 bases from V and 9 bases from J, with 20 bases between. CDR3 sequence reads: CASSPGHGQELSPLHF. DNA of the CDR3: TGCGCCAGCAGCCCGGGACACGGGCAGGAGCTTTCACCCCTCCACTTT.

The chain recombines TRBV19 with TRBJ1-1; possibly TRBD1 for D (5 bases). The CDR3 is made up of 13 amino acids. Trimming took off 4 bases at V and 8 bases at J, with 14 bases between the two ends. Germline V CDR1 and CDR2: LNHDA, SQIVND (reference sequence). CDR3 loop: CASSTRARGEAFF. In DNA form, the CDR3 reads TGTGCCAGTAGTACCCGAGCGAGGGGCGAAGCTTTCTTT.

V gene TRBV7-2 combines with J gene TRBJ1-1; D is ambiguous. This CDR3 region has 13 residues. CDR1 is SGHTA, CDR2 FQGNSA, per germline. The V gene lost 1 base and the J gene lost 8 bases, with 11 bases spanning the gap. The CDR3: CASSLEPGWEAFF. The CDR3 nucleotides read TGTGCCAGCAGCTTAGAACCGGGCTGGGAAGCTTTCTTT.

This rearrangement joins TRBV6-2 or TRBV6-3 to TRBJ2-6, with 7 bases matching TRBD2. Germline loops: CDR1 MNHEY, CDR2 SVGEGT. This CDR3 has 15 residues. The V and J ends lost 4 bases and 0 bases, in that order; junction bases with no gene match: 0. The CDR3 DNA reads TGTGCCAGCAGTTCGGGGGGCTCTGGGGCCAACGTCCTGACTTTC. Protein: CASSSGGSGANVLTF.

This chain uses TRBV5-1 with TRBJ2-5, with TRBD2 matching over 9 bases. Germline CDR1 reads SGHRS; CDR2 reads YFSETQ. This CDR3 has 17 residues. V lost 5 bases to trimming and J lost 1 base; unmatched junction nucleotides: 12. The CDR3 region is CASRAALAGLIQETQYF. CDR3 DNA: TGCGCCAGCAGAGCCGCCCTAGCGGGGCTTATCCAAGAGACCCAGTACTTC.

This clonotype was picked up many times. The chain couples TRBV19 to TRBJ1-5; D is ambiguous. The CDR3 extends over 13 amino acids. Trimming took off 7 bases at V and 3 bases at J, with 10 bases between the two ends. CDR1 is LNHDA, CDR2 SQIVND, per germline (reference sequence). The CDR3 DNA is TGTGCCAGTAATCGGGGATTCAATCAGCCCCAGCATTTT. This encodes CASNRGFNQPQHF.